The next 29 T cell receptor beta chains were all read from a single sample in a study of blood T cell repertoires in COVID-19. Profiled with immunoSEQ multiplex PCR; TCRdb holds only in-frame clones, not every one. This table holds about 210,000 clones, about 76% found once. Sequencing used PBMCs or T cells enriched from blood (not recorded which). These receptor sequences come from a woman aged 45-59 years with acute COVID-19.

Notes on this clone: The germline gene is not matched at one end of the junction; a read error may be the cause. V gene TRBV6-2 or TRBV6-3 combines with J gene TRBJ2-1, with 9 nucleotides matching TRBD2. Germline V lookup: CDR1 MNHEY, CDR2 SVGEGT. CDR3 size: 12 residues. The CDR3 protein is CASSYTGTSSVF. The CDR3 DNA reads TGTGCCAGCAGTTATACCGGGACTAGCTCGGTCTTC.

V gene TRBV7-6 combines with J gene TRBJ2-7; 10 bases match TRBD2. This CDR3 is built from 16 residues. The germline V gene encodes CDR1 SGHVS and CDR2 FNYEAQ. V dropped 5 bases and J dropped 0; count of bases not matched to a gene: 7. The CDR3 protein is CASSRARTSGSYEQYF. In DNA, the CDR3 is TGTGCCAGCAGCAGAGCCCGGACTAGCGGCTCCTACGAGCAGTACTTC.

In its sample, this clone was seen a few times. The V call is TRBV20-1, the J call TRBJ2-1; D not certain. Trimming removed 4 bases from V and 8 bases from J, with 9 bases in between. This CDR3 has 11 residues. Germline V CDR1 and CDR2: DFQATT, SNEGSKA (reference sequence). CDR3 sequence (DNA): TGCAGTGCTATCGGTCATGATGAGCAGTTCTTC. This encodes CSAIGHDEQFF.

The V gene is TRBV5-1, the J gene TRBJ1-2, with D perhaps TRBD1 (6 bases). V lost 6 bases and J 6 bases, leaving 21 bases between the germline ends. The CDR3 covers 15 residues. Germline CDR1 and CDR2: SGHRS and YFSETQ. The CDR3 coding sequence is TGCGCCAGCACCAGGGACACATCGTCCATCGATGGCTACACCTTC. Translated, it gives CASTRDTSSIDGYTF.

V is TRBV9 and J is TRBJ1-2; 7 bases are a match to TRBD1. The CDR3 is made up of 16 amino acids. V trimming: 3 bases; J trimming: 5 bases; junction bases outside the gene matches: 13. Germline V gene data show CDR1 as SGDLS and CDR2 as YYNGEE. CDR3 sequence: CASSESRTGTPYGYTF. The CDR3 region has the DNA TGTGCCAGCAGCGAGTCTAGGACAGGCACCCCTTATGGCTACACCTTC.

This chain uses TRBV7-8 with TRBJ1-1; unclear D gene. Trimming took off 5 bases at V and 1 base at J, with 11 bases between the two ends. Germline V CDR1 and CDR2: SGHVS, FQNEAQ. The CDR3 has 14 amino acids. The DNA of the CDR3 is TGTGCCAGCAGCCAGGAGGCGGGGAACACTGAAGCTTTCTTT. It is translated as CASSQEAGNTEAFF.

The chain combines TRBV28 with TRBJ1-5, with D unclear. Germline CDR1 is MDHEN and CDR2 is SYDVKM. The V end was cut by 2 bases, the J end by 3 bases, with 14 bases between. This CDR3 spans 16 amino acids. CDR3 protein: CASSLIYRRPNQPQHF. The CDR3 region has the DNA TGTGCCAGCAGTTTAATCTACCGCAGGCCCAATCAGCCCCAGCATTTT.

The CDR3 bases are TGTGCCAGCAGCTTGGGAGGGGGTGTAAACTATGGCTACACCTTC. Protein product: CASSLGGGVNYGYTF. The genes are TRBV5-4 and TRBJ1-2, with D perhaps TRBD1 (6 bases). The CDR3 sequence is 15 residues long. V lost 0 bases and J lost 2, with 11 bases in between. The germline V gene encodes CDR1 SGHNT and CDR2 YYREEE (reference sequence).

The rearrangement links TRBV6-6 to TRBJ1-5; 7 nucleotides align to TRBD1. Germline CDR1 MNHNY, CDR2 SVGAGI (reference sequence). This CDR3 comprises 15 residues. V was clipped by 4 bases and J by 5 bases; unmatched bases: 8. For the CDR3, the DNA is TGTGCCAGCAGTTCCATGACAGGGCCCCATCAGCCCCAGCATTTT. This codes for CASSSMTGPHQPQHF.

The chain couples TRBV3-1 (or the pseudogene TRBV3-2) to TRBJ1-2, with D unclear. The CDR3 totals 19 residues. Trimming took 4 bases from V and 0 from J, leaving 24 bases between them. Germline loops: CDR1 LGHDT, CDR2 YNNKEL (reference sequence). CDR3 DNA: TGTGCCAGCAGCCTTTTGGGTGCGCGGAAAGGTCAAGCTAACTATGGCTACACCTTC. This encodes CASSLLGARKGQANYGYTF.

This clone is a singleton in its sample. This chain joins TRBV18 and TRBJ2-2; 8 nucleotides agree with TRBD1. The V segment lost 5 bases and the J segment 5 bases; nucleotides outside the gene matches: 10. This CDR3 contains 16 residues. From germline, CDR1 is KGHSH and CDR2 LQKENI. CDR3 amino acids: CASSANRQGNTGELFF. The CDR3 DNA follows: TGTGCCAGCTCAGCCAACCGACAGGGGAATACCGGGGAGCTGTTTTTT.

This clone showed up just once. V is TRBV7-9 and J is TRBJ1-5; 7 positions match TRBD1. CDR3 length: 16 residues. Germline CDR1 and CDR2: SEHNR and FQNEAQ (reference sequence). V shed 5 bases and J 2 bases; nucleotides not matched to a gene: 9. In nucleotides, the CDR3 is TGTGCCAGCAGCGCCCACAGGGGAGAGGGCAATCAGCCCCAGCATTTT. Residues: CASSAHRGEGNQPQHF.

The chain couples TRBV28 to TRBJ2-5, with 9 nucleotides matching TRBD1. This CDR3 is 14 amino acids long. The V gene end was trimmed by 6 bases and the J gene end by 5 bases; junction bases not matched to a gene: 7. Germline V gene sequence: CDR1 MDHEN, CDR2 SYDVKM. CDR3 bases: TGTGCCAGCAGAAAACAGGGGGCCAAGGAGACCCAGTACTTC. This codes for CASRKQGAKETQYF.

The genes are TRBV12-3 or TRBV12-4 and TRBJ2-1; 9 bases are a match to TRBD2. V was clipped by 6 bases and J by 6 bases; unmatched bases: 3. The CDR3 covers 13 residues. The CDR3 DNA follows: TGTGCCAGCAGGCGCGGGGGGGCCAATGAGCAGTTCTTC. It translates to CASRRGGANEQFF.

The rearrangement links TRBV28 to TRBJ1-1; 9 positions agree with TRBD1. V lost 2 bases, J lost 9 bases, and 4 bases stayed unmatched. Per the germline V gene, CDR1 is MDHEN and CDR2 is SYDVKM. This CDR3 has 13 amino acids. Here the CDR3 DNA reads TGTGCCAGCAGTTTAGAACAGGGGGCGCAAGCTTTCTTT. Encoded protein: CASSLEQGAQAFF. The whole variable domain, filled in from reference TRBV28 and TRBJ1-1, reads DVKVTQSSRYLVKRTGEKVFLECVQDMDHENMFWYRQDPGLGLRLIYFSYDVKMKEKGDIPEGYSVSREKKERFSLILESASTNQTSMYLCASSLEQGAQAFFGQGTRLTVV.

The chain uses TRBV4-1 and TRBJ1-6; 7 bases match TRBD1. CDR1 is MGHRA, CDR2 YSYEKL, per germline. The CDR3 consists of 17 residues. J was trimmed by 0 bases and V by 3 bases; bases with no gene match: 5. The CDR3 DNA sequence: TGCGCCAGCAGCCAGGGACAGACAAGCTCCTATAATTCACCCCTCCACTTT. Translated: CASSQGQTSSYNSPLHF.

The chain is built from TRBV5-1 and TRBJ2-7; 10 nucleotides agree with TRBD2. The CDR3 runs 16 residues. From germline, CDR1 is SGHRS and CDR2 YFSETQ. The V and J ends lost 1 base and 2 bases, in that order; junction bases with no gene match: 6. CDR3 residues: CASSLFGTSGTYEQYF. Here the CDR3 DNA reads TGCGCCAGCAGCTTGTTTGGTACTAGCGGGACCTACGAGCAGTACTTC.

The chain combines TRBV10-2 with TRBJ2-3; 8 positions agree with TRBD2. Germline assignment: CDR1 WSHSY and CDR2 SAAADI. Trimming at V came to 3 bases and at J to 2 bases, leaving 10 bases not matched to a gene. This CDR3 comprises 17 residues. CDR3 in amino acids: CASSDDRLAPNTDTQYF. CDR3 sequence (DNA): TGCGCCAGCAGTGATGACCGACTAGCGCCTAACACAGATACGCAGTATTTT.

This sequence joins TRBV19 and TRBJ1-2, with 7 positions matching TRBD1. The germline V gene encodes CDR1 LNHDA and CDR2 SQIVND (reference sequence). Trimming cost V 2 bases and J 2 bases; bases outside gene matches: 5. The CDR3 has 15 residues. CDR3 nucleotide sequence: TGTGCCAGTAGTATATCGACAGGGCCCAACTATGGCTACACCTTC. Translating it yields CASSISTGPNYGYTF.

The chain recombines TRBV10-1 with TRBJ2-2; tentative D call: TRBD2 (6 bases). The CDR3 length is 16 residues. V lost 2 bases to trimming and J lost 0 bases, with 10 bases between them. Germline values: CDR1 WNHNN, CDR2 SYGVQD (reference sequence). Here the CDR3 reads CASSEPGLANTGELFF. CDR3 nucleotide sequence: TGCGCCAGCAGTGAGCCGGGACTCGCGAACACCGGGGAGCTGTTTTTT.

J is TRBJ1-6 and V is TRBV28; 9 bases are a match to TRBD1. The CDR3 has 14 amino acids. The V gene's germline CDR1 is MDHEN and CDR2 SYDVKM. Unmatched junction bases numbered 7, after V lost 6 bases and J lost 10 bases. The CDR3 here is CASRVGQGVSPLHF. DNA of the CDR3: TGTGCCAGCAGGGTGGGACAGGGAGTCTCACCCCTCCACTTT.

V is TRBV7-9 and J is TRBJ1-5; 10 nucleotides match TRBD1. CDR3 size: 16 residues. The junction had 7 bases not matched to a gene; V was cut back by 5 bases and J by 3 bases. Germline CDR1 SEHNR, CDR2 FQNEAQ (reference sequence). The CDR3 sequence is CASSPGTGEPNQPQHF. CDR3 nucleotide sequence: TGTGCCAGCAGCCCTGGGACAGGGGAACCCAATCAGCCCCAGCATTTT.

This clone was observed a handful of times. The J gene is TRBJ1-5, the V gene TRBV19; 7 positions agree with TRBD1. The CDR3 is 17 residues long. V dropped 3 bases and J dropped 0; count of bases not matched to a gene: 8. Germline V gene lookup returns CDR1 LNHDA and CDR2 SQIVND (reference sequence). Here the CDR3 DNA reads TGTGCCAGTAGTATCCCCTCAAGACAGGGTAGCAATCAGCCCCAGCATTTT. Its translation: CASSIPSRQGSNQPQHF.

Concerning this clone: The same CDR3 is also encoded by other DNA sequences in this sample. CDR3 in DNA: TGCGCCAGCAGCCTCCCAGGGGGCGTTTACGAGCAGTACTTC. It specifies CASSLPGGVYEQYF. The rearrangement uses TRBV5-1 and TRBJ2-7; 8 bases map to TRBD1. The CDR3 has 14 residues. In germline, CDR1 is SGHRS, CDR2 YFSETQ. Unmatched junction bases numbered 7, after V lost 4 bases and J lost 4 bases.

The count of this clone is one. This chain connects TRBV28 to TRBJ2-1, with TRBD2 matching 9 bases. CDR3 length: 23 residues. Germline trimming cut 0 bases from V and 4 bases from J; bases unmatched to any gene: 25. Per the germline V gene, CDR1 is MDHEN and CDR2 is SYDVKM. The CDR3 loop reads CASSLCVGGQPDHSGRNYNEQFF. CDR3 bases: TGTGCCAGCAGTTTATGCGTCGGGGGACAGCCGGACCACAGCGGGAGGAATTACAATGAGCAGTTCTTC.

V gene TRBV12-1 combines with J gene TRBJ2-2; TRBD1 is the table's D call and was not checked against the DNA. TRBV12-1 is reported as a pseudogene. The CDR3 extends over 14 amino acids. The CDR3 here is CASSWTGGTGELFF. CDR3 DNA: TGTGCCAGCAGCTGGACAGGGGGCACCGGGGAGCTGTTTTTT.

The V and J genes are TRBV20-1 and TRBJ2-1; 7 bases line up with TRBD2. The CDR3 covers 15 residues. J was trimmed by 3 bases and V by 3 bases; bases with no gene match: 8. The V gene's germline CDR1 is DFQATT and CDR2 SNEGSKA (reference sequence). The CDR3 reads CSASDLGGGYNEQFF. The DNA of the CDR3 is TGCAGTGCTAGTGATTTGGGCGGGGGCTACAATGAGCAGTTCTTC.

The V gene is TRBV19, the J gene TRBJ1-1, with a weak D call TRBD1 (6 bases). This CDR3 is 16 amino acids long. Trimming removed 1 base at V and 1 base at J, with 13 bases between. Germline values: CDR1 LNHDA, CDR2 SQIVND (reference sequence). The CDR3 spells CASSIGTVKKNTEAFF. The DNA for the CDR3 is TGTGCCAGTAGTATAGGGACAGTCAAAAAGAACACTGAAGCTTTCTTT.

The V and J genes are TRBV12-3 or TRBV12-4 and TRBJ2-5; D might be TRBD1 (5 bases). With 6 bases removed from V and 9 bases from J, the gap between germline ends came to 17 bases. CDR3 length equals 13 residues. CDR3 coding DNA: TGTGCCAGCAGCCTGGGGCAACGGGTGGCCCAGTACTTC. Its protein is CASSLGQRVAQYF.